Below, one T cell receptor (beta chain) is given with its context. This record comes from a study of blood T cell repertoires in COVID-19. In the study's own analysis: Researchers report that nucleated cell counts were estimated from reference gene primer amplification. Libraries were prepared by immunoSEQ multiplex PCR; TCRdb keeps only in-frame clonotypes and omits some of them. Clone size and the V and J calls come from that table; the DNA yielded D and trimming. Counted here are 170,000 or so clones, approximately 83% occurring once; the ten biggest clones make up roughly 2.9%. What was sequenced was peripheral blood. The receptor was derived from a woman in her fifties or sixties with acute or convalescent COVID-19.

The CDR3 here is CASSLMGQVLYEQYF. Written as DNA, the CDR3 is TGTGCCAGCAGCTTAATGGGACAGGTCCTCTACGAGCAGTACTTC. This chain connects TRBV7-2 to TRBJ2-7, with 8 positions matching TRBD1. Germline lookup yields CDR1 SGHTA and CDR2 FQGNSA. The CDR3 runs to 15 residues. V lost 2 bases and J lost 3; bases outside the gene matches: 6.